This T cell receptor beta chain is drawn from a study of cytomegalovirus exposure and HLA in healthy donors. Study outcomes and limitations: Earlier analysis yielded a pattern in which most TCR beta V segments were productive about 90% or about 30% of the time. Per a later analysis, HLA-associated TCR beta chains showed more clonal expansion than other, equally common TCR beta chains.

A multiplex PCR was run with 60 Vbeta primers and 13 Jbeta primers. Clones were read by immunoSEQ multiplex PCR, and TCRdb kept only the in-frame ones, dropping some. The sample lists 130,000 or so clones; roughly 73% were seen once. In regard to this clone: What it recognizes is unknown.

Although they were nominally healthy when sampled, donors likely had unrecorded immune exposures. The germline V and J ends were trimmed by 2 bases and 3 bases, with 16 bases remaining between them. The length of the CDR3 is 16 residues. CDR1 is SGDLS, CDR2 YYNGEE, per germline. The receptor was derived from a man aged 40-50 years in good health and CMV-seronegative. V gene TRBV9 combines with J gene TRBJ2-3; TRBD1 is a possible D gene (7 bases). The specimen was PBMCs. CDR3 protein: CASSVGTVAGTDTQYF. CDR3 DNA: TGTGCCAGCAGCGTGGGGACAGTTGCGGGGACAGATACGCAGTATTTT.